This record covers a single T cell receptor (beta chain). No antigen is known for it. One base away there is no much larger clone; base qualities are not given. Using the deep immunoSEQ assay, multiplex PCR amplified TCR CDR3 regions from genomic DNA. Genomic DNA extracted from each cell subset was distributed evenly over all wells of several immunoSEQ 96-well plates, and each plate served as one replicate. Each replicate PCR for sorted subsets received approximately 200 ng genomic DNA, equal to about 30,000 T cell genomes. The purified libraries were quantified using a Qubit 3.0 fluorometer, sized with a Bioanalyzer 2100, and then quantified again using the KAPA Library Quantification kit. Every immunoSEQ 96-well plate was sequenced on a dedicated single-read 150-cycle Illumina NextSeq 550 flow cell. In the authors' own workflow: The immunoSEQ output contained only junctional sequences without quality scores, so filtering could not match that applied to full-length reads. Sequences were annotated with PyIR, a Python wrapper for IgBLAST v1.9, using IMGT germline references to assign V/J genes and CDR3. Reads with weak V/J assignments (E-value above 1e-6), missing CDR3, stop codons, out-of-frame junctions, or ambiguous translated residues were removed. V3J clonotypes were defined by identical inferred V gene, J gene, and CDR3 amino acid sequence. Percentage overlap between repertoires was calculated by dividing the number of shared unique clonotypes by the size of the smaller repertoire. Richness of each repertoire was evaluated using RTK rarefaction, the Chao1 estimator, and Recon v2.1 estimates of unobserved clonotypes. Generation probabilities for all TCRbeta clonotypes obtained by the gDNA method from several donors were computed using OLGA. In TCRdb, the immuneACCESS table is reduced to in-frame sequences with V and J assigned. These tables do not hold every clone; where another copy was compared, an unresolved V gene accounts for under half, and the others remain unexplained. For V, J and clone size, that table is used; D and trimming come from the DNA. This sample lists about 2 million clones; about 95% were detected once. The ten most abundant clones make up 0.95% to 1.5% of the sample.

These data originate in a study of shared clonotypes between healthy human individuals (dated by TCRdb to 2018 to 2021). About the full investigation: The cohort comprised two women and a few men aged 18 to 49 years. Between about 0.94 and 10 billion PBMCs per donor were obtained by leukapheresis. The study deeply sequenced blood TCR repertoires of several healthy adults to estimate repertoire size and the extent of clonotype sharing between individuals. For each donor, three plates each were used for CD4 naive and CD4 memory, two plates were used for CD8 naive, and one plate was used for CD8 memory. Different laboratories and diverse techniques were used to prepare libraries and sequence TCR repertoires, to increase sequencing depth and limit assay-specific biases. Broad study findings and their caveats: Estimated clonotype richness was generally larger for naive than for memory subsets. Sharing across four donors was observed for around 5% of naive CD4, 3.5% of naive CD8, 2.3% of memory CD4, and about 0.4% of memory CD8 clonotypes. Based on pairwise subsampling, the degree of clonotype sharing among donors was expected to be affected by sequencing depth. Incomplete sequencing was indicated by rarefaction of sorted-subset datasets, despite the large sequencing depth. Because the study included a small number of donors, the genetic and exposure-history diversity represented was limited. Higher generation probabilities were observed for clonotypes shared by all four sorted-subset donors than for non-shared clonotypes. Sampling was restricted to blood, and TCR repertoires in tissues likely differ from the TCR repertoires found in blood.

CDR1 and CDR2, per the germline V gene, are SGDLS and YYNGEE. Counted from cysteine to phenylalanine, this CDR3 has 16 amino acids. The CDR3 DNA has 48 bases and is translated from base 1. Trimming takes 4 bases off V and 4 bases off J; junction bases not matched to a gene: 7. For the CD8 naive samples, CD45RO-negative cells were positively selected for CCR7, yielding a CD45RA+CCR7+ population from which TemRA cells were excluded. The donors were healthy, HIV-negative adults with no recently reported acute infections or vaccinations. Every donor was a Caucasian adult residing in Nashville, Tennessee, USA. Blood was collected by leukapheresis, and PBMCs were isolated by Ficoll-Histopaque density gradient centrifugation and then cryopreserved in liquid nitrogen vapor phase. Purity and quantity of every magnetically sorted T cell population were checked by analytical flow cytometry. Each sorted fraction had its genomic DNA isolated and then quantified by UV absorbance on a Nanodrop 2000c.

Material for sequencing was naive CD8+ T cells sorted from blood. This specimen's cell subset or site label, per the study, means: CD45RA+CCR7+. The clonotype originates from a man between 18 and 29 years old in good health. The chain is encoded by TRBV9 joined to TRBJ2-5; TRBD2 agrees with 13 junctional bases. DNA sequence: TGTGCCAGCAGCCTTGGACTAGCGGGAGTCCCAGAGACCCAGTACTTC. Its protein reads: CASSLGLAGVPETQYF.